This TCR beta chain is drawn from a study of T cell clonotyping in hematopoietic cell transplantation. Broader study findings: Higher Inverse Simpson Index values in graft donor and pretransplant recipient predicted broader posttransplant TCR diversity. After transplant, recipient diversity fell while pathologically expanded clonotypes grew through day 180.

Turning to this clone: Its specificity is not known.

Data came from immunoSEQ multiplex PCR; TCRdb stores just in-frame clones and leaves some out. The repertoire consists of 13,000 to 15,000 clones, with 86% occurring once and the leading ten covering over 10%. Germline loops: CDR1 SGDLS, CDR2 YYNGEE. The V end lost 4 bases, the J end lost 4 bases, and 5 bases lay between the germline ends. CDR3 size: 11 residues. The rearrangement uses TRBV9 and TRBJ1-1; no definite D call. Sequencing was performed on PBMCs, taken 100 days after allogeneic stem cell transplant. The clonotype originates from a male patient aged 45-60 years who had an allogeneic stem cell transplant from an unrelated donor, so T cells may come from the graft donor. Some clones in this sample may be carry-over from other donors' samples. Here the CDR3 DNA reads TGTGCCAGCAGCCCCGGCACTGAAGCTTTCTTT. Its protein is CASSPGTEAFF.